The 13 T cell receptor beta chains below all came from one sample that was sequenced in a study of cytomegalovirus exposure and HLA in healthy donors. The PCR ran on 60 Vbeta and 13 Jbeta primers. Only in-frame clones appear in the TCRdb table, and some are missing; sequencing was by immunoSEQ multiplex PCR. The sample lists under 150,000 clones, around 85% seen once, with 1.5% to 2% in the top ten. Source material: PBMCs. The receptors shown here come from a boy between 5 and 17 years old in good health and CMV-seronegative.

The genes are TRBV9 and TRBJ2-1; a weak D match, TRBD2 (6 bases). The germline V gene encodes CDR1 SGDLS and CDR2 YYNGEE. Trimming stripped 3 bases from V and 4 bases from J, with 17 bases between. The CDR3 length is 16 residues. CDR3 residues: CASSGPGSSRYNEQFF. In DNA form, the CDR3 reads TGTGCCAGCAGCGGACCCGGGAGTAGTAGATACAATGAGCAGTTCTTC.

The chain is built from TRBV27 and TRBJ2-3; TRBD1 matches at 7 bases. The CDR3 has 16 residues. CDR1 is MNHEY and CDR2 is SMNVEV in the germline V gene (reference sequence). V dropped 0 bases and J dropped 2; count of bases not matched to a gene: 5. CDR3 in amino acids: CASSLSPGGITDTQYF. The CDR3 DNA is TGTGCCAGCAGTTTATCCCCAGGGGGAATCACAGATACGCAGTATTTT.

The V and J genes are TRBV13 and TRBJ1-2; D possibly corresponds to TRBD1 (6 bases). The CDR3 spans 15 residues. CDR1 PRHDT and CDR2 FYEKMQ come from the germline V gene (reference sequence). Trimming removed 3 bases at V and 7 bases at J, with 18 bases between. The CDR3 protein is CASSLGADLPGGYTF. CDR3 coding DNA: TGTGCCAGCAGCTTGGGGGCGGACCTTCCGGGTGGCTACACCTTC.

J is TRBJ1-1 and V is TRBV2, with a tentative D call TRBD1 (5 bases). The V gene lost 2 bases and the J gene lost 6 bases, with 16 bases spanning the gap. There are 15 residues in the CDR3. Germline-derived CDR1 and CDR2 are SNHLY and FYNNEI. CDR3: CASSERGGVVPEAFF. CDR3 nucleotide sequence: TGTGCCAGCAGTGAAAGGGGAGGGGTTGTGCCTGAAGCTTTCTTT.

The sample holds a few counts of this clone. This chain connects TRBV5-6 to TRBJ1-5; 7 positions agree with TRBD1. The CDR3 length is 14 residues. With V trimmed by 4 bases and J by 4 bases, 5 bases remained unmatched. Germline values: CDR1 SGHDT, CDR2 YYEEEE. In nucleotides, the CDR3 is TGTGCCAGCAGCGGGGCCAGGGGGAATCAGCCCCAGCATTTT. This sequence encodes CASSGARGNQPQHF.

The chain employs TRBV9 and TRBJ2-1, with D possibly being TRBD2 (5 bases). Looked up from germline, CDR1 is SGDLS and CDR2 is YYNGEE. Deletions cut 0 bases from V and 8 bases from J, with 18 bases between. This CDR3 region has 16 residues. In DNA form, the CDR3 reads TGTGCCAGCAGCGTAGGGGGAGAGGTGGTAATTGATGAGCAGTTCTTC. Translation gives CASSVGGEVVIDEQFF.

This clone showed up just once. The chain employs TRBV5-1 and TRBJ1-5, with unresolved D. Trimming pared 2 bases from V and 4 bases from J, leaving 10 bases between. CDR3 length: 14 amino acids. The germline CDR1 and CDR2 sequences are SGHRS and YFSETQ. The CDR3: CASSLGLPNQPQHF. In DNA, the CDR3 is TGCGCCAGCAGCTTAGGACTCCCTAATCAGCCCCAGCATTTT.

This chain connects TRBV5-5 to TRBJ2-3; D is undetermined. This CDR3 region has 14 residues. V dropped 4 bases and J dropped 2 bases, with 11 bases sitting between them. Germline-derived CDR1 and CDR2 are SGHKS and YYEKEE (reference sequence). In DNA form, the CDR3 reads TGTGCCAGCAGCCCTCAGACTTCCACAGATACGCAGTATTTT. This gives the protein CASSPQTSTDTQYF.

The chain has TRBV7-2 and TRBJ1-5; 9 bases agree with TRBD1. Looked up from germline, CDR1 is SGHTA and CDR2 is FQGNSA. The length of the CDR3 is 16 residues. Trimming took 7 bases from V and 6 from J; bases not matched to a gene: 13. CDR3 loop: CASTQGSSGQGQPQHF. Here the CDR3 DNA reads TGTGCCAGCACCCAAGGATCTTCGGGACAGGGTCAGCCCCAGCATTTT.

This clone has just a few counts. The rearrangement links TRBV6-5 to TRBJ2-2; 8 bases match TRBD1. Germline loops: CDR1 MNHEY, CDR2 SVGAGI. V trimming: 9 bases; J trimming: 6 bases; junction bases outside the gene matches: 3. The CDR3 length is 12 residues. In DNA, the CDR3 is TGTGCCAGTAGGACAGGGCCCGGGGAGCTGTTTTTT. This gives the protein CASRTGPGELFF.

Concerning this clone: The junction shows a germline mismatch at one end, possibly a read error. J is TRBJ1-3 and V is TRBV29-1; unclear D gene. This CDR3 spans 13 amino acids. Germline CDR1 reads SQVTM; CDR2 reads ANQGSEA. Written as DNA, the CDR3 is TGCAGCGTCGAAGGAGGCTCTGGAAACACCATATATTTT. This sequence encodes CSVEGGSGNTIYF.

The chain couples TRBV9 to TRBJ2-5; 7 positions match TRBD2. The germline CDR1 and CDR2 sequences are SGDLS and YYNGEE. V trimming: 3 bases; J trimming: 3 bases; junction bases outside the gene matches: 5. The CDR3 consists of 14 residues. The CDR3 DNA reads as TGTGCCAGCAGCGAGCGGGGTATCGAAGAGACCCAGTACTTC. Amino acid sequence: CASSERGIEETQYF.

This clone has only one observation. V is TRBV2 and J is TRBJ2-1, with TRBD2 matching 10 bases. Germline assignment: CDR1 SNHLY and CDR2 FYNNEI. After removal of 5 bases from V and 2 bases from J, the junction contained 9 bases not matched to a gene. CDR3 size: 17 residues. CDR3 loop: CASSPPNSGRAYNEQFF. DNA for the CDR3: TGTGCCAGCAGTCCACCAAACAGCGGGAGGGCCTACAATGAGCAGTTCTTC.